The 16 T cell receptor beta chains given below trace back to one sample, sequenced in a study of T cell responses to AZD1222 COVID-19 vaccine. Assay: immunoSEQ multiplex PCR; the TCRdb copy retains only in-frame clones and omits some. The data show fewer than 150,000 clones, with about 91% seen just once and around 5% held by the top ten. The source was peripheral blood, collected on day 0 of AZD1222 vaccination. These receptors came from an adult in good health.

The chain employs TRBV4-1 and TRBJ2-5, with 10 bases lining up with TRBD2. This CDR3 has 18 amino acids. V lost 0 bases to trimming and J lost 9 bases; unmatched junction nucleotides: 16. Germline loops: CDR1 MGHRA, CDR2 YSYEKL. The CDR3 DNA reads TGCGCCAGCAGCCAAGATTGGGAGGTAGCGGGGGGCAAGAGACCCCAGTACTTC. Protein product: CASSQDWEVAGGKRPQYF.

The genes are TRBV20-1 and TRBJ1-1, with D possibly being TRBD1 (6 bases). The V end lost 5 bases, the J end lost 10 bases, and 14 bases lay between the germline ends. The CDR3 has 11 amino acids. In germline, CDR1 is DFQATT, CDR2 SNEGSKA (reference sequence). CDR3 nucleotide sequence: TGCAGTGCTGTGGGGGGGACAAGAGCTTTCTTT. Amino acids: CSAVGGTRAFF.

This clone was seen a single time. This chain connects TRBV2 to TRBJ1-5; 12 positions match TRBD1. The CDR3 is 15 amino acids. J gave up 6 bases and V 6 bases, and 6 bases lay outside the gene matches. Germline-derived CDR1 and CDR2 are SNHLY and FYNNEI. CDR3: CASSRDRGRVQPQHF. In DNA, the CDR3 is TGTGCCAGCAGCCGGGACAGGGGGCGCGTTCAGCCCCAGCATTTT. Using reference TRBV2 and TRBJ1-5 for the parts outside the CDR3, the full variable domain is EPEVTQTPSHQVTQMGQEVILRCVPISNHLYFYWYRQILGQKVEFLVSFYNNEISEKSEIFDDQFSVERPDGSNFTLKIRSTKLEDSAMYFCASSRDRGRVQPQHFGDGTRLSIL.

The gene calls are TRBV6-5 and TRBJ1-1, with D tentatively TRBD1 (5 bases). Germline assignment: CDR1 MNHEY and CDR2 SVGAGI. This CDR3 spans 14 amino acids. The ends were cut back, 6 bases at V and 0 bases at J, with 11 bases in the middle. The CDR3 is CASRPTALNTEAFF. The CDR3 coding sequence is TGTGCCAGCAGGCCGACAGCGTTGAACACTGAAGCTTTCTTT.

The J gene is TRBJ2-1, the V gene TRBV27; 9 bases are shared with TRBD2. Trimming cost V 5 bases and J 6 bases; bases outside gene matches: 5. The V gene's germline CDR1 is MNHEY and CDR2 SMNVEV (reference sequence). The CDR3 has 14 amino acids. CDR3 protein: CASSPAGGPNEQFF. CDR3 coding DNA: TGTGCCAGCAGTCCCGCGGGGGGGCCCAATGAGCAGTTCTTC.

V usage is TRBV6-6 and J usage is TRBJ2-1, with a tentative D call TRBD2 (6 bases). The V gene's germline CDR1 is MNHNY and CDR2 SVGAGI (reference sequence). This CDR3 is 17 amino acids long. V lost 5 bases and J lost 1, with 18 bases in between. The CDR3 region has the DNA TGTGCCAGCAGTCCCCTCGGGCGGGGTGATTCCTACAATGAGCAGTTCTTC. Translating gives CASSPLGRGDSYNEQFF.

The V gene is TRBV2, the J gene TRBJ1-3; the match to TRBD1 covers 9 bases. The CDR3 runs to 14 residues. CDR1 is SNHLY, CDR2 FYNNEI, per germline. Germline trimming cut 8 bases from V and 7 bases from J; bases unmatched to any gene: 9. CDR3 coding DNA: TGTGCCAGCGGGGGACAGGGAATCTTGAACACCATATATTTT. It is translated as CASGGQGILNTIYF.

This sequence joins TRBV19 and TRBJ1-5; TRBD1 matches 7 bases. Germline CDR1 reads LNHDA; CDR2 reads SQIVND (reference sequence). The V gene end was trimmed by 8 bases and the J gene end by 7 bases; junction bases not matched to a gene: 8. This CDR3 has 13 residues. CDR3 nucleotide sequence: TGTGCCAGTTGCAGGGGGGTAGGCCAGCCCCAGCATTTT. Protein sequence: CASCRGVGQPQHF.

This chain connects TRBV4-2 to TRBJ2-7, with D maybe TRBD1 (6 bases). CDR3 size: 13 residues. Looked up from germline, CDR1 is LGHNA and CDR2 is YNFKEQ. Trimming took off 5 bases at V and 2 bases at J, with 10 bases between the two ends. In DNA, the CDR3 is TGTGCCAGCAGCACGGACAGTACCTACGAGCAGTACTTC. Residues: CASSTDSTYEQYF.

The chain is built from TRBV27 and TRBJ2-3, with D maybe TRBD1 (6 bases). The CDR3 covers 16 residues. The V end was cut by 1 base, the J end by 1 base, with 12 bases between. Germline V CDR1 and CDR2: MNHEY, SMNVEV (reference sequence). The CDR3 DNA reads TGTGCCAGCAGTTTATTTCAGGGGATTGGCACAGATACGCAGTATTTT. Its translation is CASSLFQGIGTDTQYF.

The sample holds one count of this clone. The chain employs TRBV5-8 and TRBJ1-5; the D gene is possibly TRBD1 (5 bases). V lost 1 base to trimming and J lost 2 bases, with 10 bases between them. CDR3 length: 15 residues. Germline CDR1 SGHTS, CDR2 YDEGEE. CDR3 nucleotide sequence: TGTGCCAGCAGCTTGAACGGGGCGGGCAATCAGCCCCAGCATTTT. Amino acids: CASSLNGAGNQPQHF.

V and J are TRBV9 and TRBJ2-3; perhaps D is TRBD1 or TRBD2 (5 bases each). V dropped 3 bases and J dropped 8 bases, with 19 bases sitting between them. The CDR3 has 15 residues. Germline CDR1 reads SGDLS; CDR2 reads YYNGEE. The CDR3 region has the DNA TGTGCCAGCAGCGAGAGCCGGGACCCGGCCTTTACGCAGTATTTT. This sequence encodes CASSESRDPAFTQYF.

This sequence joins TRBV12-3 or TRBV12-4 and TRBJ1-3; D is unclear. This CDR3 is built from 13 residues. V lost 6 bases to trimming and J lost 1 base, with 7 bases between them. CDR3 bases: TGTGCCAGCAGGGCCTTGTCTGGAAACACCATATATTTT. Translation gives CASRALSGNTIYF.

The chain recombines TRBV18 with TRBJ1-4; possibly TRBD1 for D (5 bases). V lost 3 bases, J lost 5 bases, and 10 bases lay in between. The germline CDR1 and CDR2 sequences are KGHSH and LQKENI. The CDR3 is 14 amino acids. DNA of the CDR3: TGTGCCAGCTCACCCGGGACGGAAAATGAAAAACTGTTTTTT. It translates to CASSPGTENEKLFF.

Only one count was recorded for this clone. CDR3 DNA sequence: TGTGCCAGCAGTAGTCGTTCAGGGTCCCTCCACGAGCAGTACTTC. As protein: CASSSRSGSLHEQYF. This chain links TRBV28 with TRBJ2-7; D perhaps matches TRBD1 (5 bases). The CDR3 is 15 residues long. Germline V gives CDR1 MDHEN, CDR2 SYDVKM. V lost 5 bases to trimming and J lost 5 bases, with 19 bases between them.

This chain joins TRBV9 and TRBJ1-1; D remains ambiguous. Deletions cut 5 bases from V and 4 bases from J, with 12 bases between. The CDR3 extends over 13 amino acids. Germline V gene data show CDR1 as SGDLS and CDR2 as YYNGEE. The CDR3 loop reads CASSPPSGTEAFF. DNA of the CDR3: TGTGCCAGCAGTCCACCCTCGGGCACTGAAGCTTTCTTT. The variable domain in full, completed from reference TRBV9 and TRBJ1-1, reads DSGVTQTPKHLITATGQRVTLRCSPRSGDLSVYWYQQSLDQGLQFLIQYYNGEERAKGNILERFSAQQFPDLHSELNLSSLELGDSALYFCASSPPSGTEAFFGQGTRLTVV.